This is a list of T cell receptor beta chains from one sample in a study of blood T cell repertoires in COVID-19. Using immunoSEQ multiplex PCR, the repertoire was profiled, and TCRdb retains in-frame clones only, with some absent. The table includes approximately 16,000 clones, about nine tenths detected once. The material sequenced was peripheral blood. The receptor set was obtained from a human donor in a cohort sampled during active COVID-19. The CDR3 runs from the conserved cysteine through the conserved F or W. Fields, in order: clone size, V gene, J gene, D gene, CDR3 DNA, CDR3 protein. A D gene is named only where the DNA matches it firmly. Not every row has a clone size; where given, it reads once, few, many or a size class.

.	TRBV6-6	TRBJ1-6	TRBD1	TGTGCCAGCAACAAGCCAGGGGGCGATAATTCACCCCTCCACTTT	CASNKPGGDNSPLHF
.	TRBV2	TRBJ2-3	TRBD1	TGTGCCAGCCGGGACAGGAGCACAGATACGCAGTATTTT	CASRDRSTDTQYF
.	TRBV5-1	TRBJ2-5	.	TGCGCCAGCCAAAGTCGGGTTACTCAAGAGACCCAGTACTTC	CASQSRVTQETQYF
.	TRBV6-5	TRBJ1-5	TRBD1	TGTGCCAGCAATGGACAGGGGGCTAGCAATCAGCCCCAGCATTTT	CASNGQGASNQPQHF
.	TRBV30	TRBJ2-7	TRBD2	TGTGCCTGGAGTGTAGCGGGGGGCCGCCTAGCTGAGTACTTC	CAWSVAGGRLAEYF
.	TRBV3-1/TRBV3-2	TRBJ2-1	.	TGTGCCAGCAGCCTTCGACAGAAATACAATGAGCAGTTCTTC	CASSLRQKYNEQFF
.	TRBV27	TRBJ1-1	.	TGTGCCACTCCCGTCACTGAAGCTTTCTTT	CATPVTEAFF
once	TRBV5-1	TRBJ2-3	TRBD2	TGCGCCAGCAGCTTGGTCCCCGGGACTAGCGGGGGCTCCAGCACAGATACGCAGTATTTT	CASSLVPGTSGGSSTDTQYF
.	TRBV19	TRBJ2-3	.	TGTGCCAGTAACGGGAACCCGAGCGCCACAGATACGCAGTATTTT	CASNGNPSATDTQYF
once	TRBV19	TRBJ1-4	.	TGTGCCAGTAGAAGACAGGCGTACCTAAATGAAAAACTGTTTTTT	CASRRQAYLNEKLFF
once	TRBV6-5	TRBJ1-3	.	TGTGCCAGCAGTTACGACAGGCTCTCTGGAAACACCATATATTTT	CASSYDRLSGNTIYF
once	TRBV7-9	TRBJ1-4	.	TGTGCCAGCAGTTACAACAGCCAGACTAATGAAAAACTGTTTTTT	CASSYNSQTNEKLFF
.	TRBV5-4	TRBJ2-5	TRBD2	TGTGCCAGCAGCTCAGTAGCGGGGGGGCTCTGGGAGACCCAGTACTTC	CASSSVAGGLWETQYF
.	TRBV6-2/TRBV6-3	TRBJ2-5	TRBD2	TGTGCCAGCAGTACCCTGTCTAGCGGGGGGTATTTAAAGACCCAGTACTTC	CASSTLSSGGYLKTQYF
.	TRBV5-4	TRBJ2-5	TRBD2	TGTGCCAGCAGCTTCCTTGGGGGGGTCACGGAGACCCAGTACTTC	CASSFLGGVTETQYF
once	TRBV27	TRBJ2-1	TRBD1	TGTGCCAGCAGTTCCAGCAGGGACAGGGGTAGGAATGAGCAGTTCTTC	CASSSSRDRGRNEQFF